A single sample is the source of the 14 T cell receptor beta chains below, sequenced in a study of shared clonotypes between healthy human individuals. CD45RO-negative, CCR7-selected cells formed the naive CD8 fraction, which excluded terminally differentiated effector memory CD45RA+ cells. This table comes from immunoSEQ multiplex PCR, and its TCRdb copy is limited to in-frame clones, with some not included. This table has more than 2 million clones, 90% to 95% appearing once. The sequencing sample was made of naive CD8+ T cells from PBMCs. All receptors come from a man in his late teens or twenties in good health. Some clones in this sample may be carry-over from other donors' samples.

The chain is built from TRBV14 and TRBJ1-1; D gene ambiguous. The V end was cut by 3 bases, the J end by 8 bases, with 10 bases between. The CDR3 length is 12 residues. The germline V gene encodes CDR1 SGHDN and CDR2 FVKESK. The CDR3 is CASSQLREEAFF. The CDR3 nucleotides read TGTGCCAGCAGCCAGCTCAGAGAGGAAGCTTTCTTT.

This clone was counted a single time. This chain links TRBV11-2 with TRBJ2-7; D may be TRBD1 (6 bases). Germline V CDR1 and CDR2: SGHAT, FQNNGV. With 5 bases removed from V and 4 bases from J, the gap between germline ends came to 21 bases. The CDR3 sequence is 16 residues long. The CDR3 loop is CASSPRGAGVLYEQYF. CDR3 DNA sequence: TGTGCCAGCAGCCCCCGAGGCGCAGGGGTGTTGTACGAGCAGTACTTC. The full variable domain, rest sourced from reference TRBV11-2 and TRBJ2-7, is EAGVAQSPRYKIIEKRQSVAFWCNPISGHATLYWYQQILGQGPKLLIQFQNNGVVDDSQLPKDRFSAERLKGVDSTLKIQPAKLEDSAVYLCASSPRGAGVLYEQYFGPGTRLTVT.

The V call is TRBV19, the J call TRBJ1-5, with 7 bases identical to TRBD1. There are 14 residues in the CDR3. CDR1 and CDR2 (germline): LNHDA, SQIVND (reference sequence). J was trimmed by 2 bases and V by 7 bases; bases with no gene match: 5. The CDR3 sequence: CASKNRGGNQPQHF. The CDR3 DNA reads TGTGCCAGTAAAAACAGGGGTGGCAATCAGCCCCAGCATTTT.

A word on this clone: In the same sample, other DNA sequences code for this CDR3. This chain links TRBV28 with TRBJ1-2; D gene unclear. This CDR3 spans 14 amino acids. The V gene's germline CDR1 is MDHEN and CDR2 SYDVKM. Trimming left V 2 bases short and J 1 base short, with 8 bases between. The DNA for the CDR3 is TGTGCCAGCAGTTTACGGGCGGATAACTATGGCTACACCTTC. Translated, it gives CASSLRADNYGYTF.

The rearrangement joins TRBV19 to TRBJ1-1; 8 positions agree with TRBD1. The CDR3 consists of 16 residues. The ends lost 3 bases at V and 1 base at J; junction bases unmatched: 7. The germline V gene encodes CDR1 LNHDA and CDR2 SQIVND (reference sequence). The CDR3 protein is CASSITQGASNTEAFF. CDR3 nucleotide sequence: TGTGCCAGTAGTATCACTCAGGGGGCCTCGAACACTGAAGCTTTCTTT.

CDR3 region: CASSLHYSNQPQHF. The DNA for the CDR3 is TGTGCCAGCAGCTTACACTATAGCAATCAGCCCCAGCATTTT. This chain links TRBV9 with TRBJ1-5; D call uncertain. Per germline, CDR1 SGDLS and CDR2 YYNGEE. V was cut by 4 bases and J by 0 bases, with 8 bases left in between. CDR3 size: 14 residues. Variable domain in full (rest from reference TRBV9 and TRBJ1-5): DSGVTQTPKHLITATGQRVTLRCSPRSGDLSVYWYQQSLDQGLQFLIQYYNGEERAKGNILERFSAQQFPDLHSELNLSSLELGDSALYFCASSLHYSNQPQHFGDGTRLSIL.

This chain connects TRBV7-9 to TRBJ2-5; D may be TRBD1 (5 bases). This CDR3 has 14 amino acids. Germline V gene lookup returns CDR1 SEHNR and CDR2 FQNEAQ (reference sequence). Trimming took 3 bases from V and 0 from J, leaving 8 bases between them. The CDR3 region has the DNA TGTGCCAGCAGCTTGACAGCCAACCAAGAGACCCAGTACTTC. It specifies CASSLTANQETQYF.

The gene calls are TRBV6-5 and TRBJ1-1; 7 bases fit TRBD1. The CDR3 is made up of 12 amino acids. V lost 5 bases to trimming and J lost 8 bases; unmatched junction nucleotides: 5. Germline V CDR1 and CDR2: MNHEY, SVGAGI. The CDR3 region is CASSPGTEEAFF. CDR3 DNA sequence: TGTGCCAGCAGTCCCGGGACAGAAGAAGCTTTCTTT.

The CDR3 here is CASSATGEKLFF. Written as DNA, the CDR3 is TGTGCCAGCAGCGCCACGGGAGAAAAACTGTTTTTT. The gene calls are TRBV9 and TRBJ1-4, with D uncertain. Looked up from germline, CDR1 is SGDLS and CDR2 is YYNGEE. The CDR3 has 12 residues. The V end lost 3 bases, the J end lost 8 bases, and 8 bases lay between the germline ends.

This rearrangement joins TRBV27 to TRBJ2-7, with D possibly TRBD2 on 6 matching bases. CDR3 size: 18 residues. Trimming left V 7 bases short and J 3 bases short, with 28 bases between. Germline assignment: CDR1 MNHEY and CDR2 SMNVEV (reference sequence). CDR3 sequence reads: CASTPTPPRRERNYEQYF. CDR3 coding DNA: TGTGCCAGCACCCCTACCCCCCCCCGGAGGGAGAGGAACTACGAGCAGTACTTC.

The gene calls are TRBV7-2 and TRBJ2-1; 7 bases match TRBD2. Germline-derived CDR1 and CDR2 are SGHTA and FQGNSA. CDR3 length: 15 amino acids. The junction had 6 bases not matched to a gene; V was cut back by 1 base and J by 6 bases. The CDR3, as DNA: TGTGCCAGCAGCTTAGGGCCTAGCGGTTTCAATGAGCAGTTCTTC. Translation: CASSLGPSGFNEQFF.

The CDR3: CASSLYLASYNEQFF. The CDR3 coding sequence is TGTGCCAGCAGTTTATACCTAGCGTCCTACAATGAGCAGTTCTTC. This chain uses TRBV27 with TRBJ2-1, with a possible D match to TRBD2 (6 bases). Trimming removed 1 base from V and 1 base from J, with 8 bases in between. From germline, CDR1 is MNHEY and CDR2 SMNVEV (reference sequence). This CDR3 has 15 amino acids.

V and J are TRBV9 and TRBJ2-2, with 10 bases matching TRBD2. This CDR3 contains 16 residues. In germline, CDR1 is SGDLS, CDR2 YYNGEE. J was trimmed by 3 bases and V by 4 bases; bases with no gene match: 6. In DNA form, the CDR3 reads TGTGCCAGCAGCTCCAGGACTAGCGGTTACACCGGGGAGCTGTTTTTT. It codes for CASSSRTSGYTGELFF. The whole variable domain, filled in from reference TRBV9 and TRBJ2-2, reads DSGVTQTPKHLITATGQRVTLRCSPRSGDLSVYWYQQSLDQGLQFLIQYYNGEERAKGNILERFSAQQFPDLHSELNLSSLELGDSALYFCASSSRTSGYTGELFFGEGSRLTVL.

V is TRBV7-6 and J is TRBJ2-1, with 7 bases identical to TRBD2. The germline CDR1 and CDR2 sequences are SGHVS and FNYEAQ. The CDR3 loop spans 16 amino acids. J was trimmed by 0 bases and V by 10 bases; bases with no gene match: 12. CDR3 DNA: TGTGCCACCCAACTCCTAGCGGTTAGCTCCTACAATGAGCAGTTCTTC. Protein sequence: CATQLLAVSSYNEQFF.